The 7 T cell receptor beta chains presented below share a single source sample, sequenced in a study of cytomegalovirus exposure and HLA in healthy donors. Using immunoSEQ multiplex PCR, the repertoire was profiled, and TCRdb retains in-frame clones only, with some absent. The sample includes 170,000 or so clones, roughly 84% of them seen just once. The specimen sequenced was PBMCs. The receptors were gathered from a young woman in good health and CMV-seropositive.

V usage is TRBV4-3 and J usage is TRBJ1-1, with 8 bases aligning to TRBD1. V was pared by 4 bases and J by 0 bases, with 7 bases of the junction left unmatched. The CDR3 has 16 amino acids. Germline CDR1 reads LGHNA; CDR2 reads YSLEER. This CDR3 is CASSPRRTGMNTEAFF. In DNA, the CDR3 is TGCGCCAGCAGCCCCCGTCGGACAGGGATGAACACTGAAGCTTTCTTT.

The chain links TRBV11-1 to TRBJ1-2; TRBD1 might be the D (5 bases). The CDR3 runs to 14 residues. Trimming stripped 5 bases from V and 0 bases from J, with 10 bases between. Germline values: CDR1 SGHAT, CDR2 FQDESV (reference sequence). This chain's CDR3 is CASSQAGPNYGYTF. The CDR3, as DNA: TGTGCCAGCAGCCAAGCGGGGCCTAACTATGGCTACACCTTC.

The table lists this clone with a few counts. The CDR3 loop reads CATMFRGRTEAFF. CDR3 nucleotide sequence: TGTGCCACCATGTTCAGGGGGAGGACTGAAGCTTTCTTT. The chain couples TRBV15 to TRBJ1-1, with 7 bases lining up with TRBD1. The germline gives CDR1 LNHNV, CDR2 YYDKDF (reference sequence). The CDR3 spans 13 residues. The ends lost 7 bases at V and 5 bases at J; junction bases unmatched: 7.

V and J are TRBV19 and TRBJ2-7; the D gene is possibly TRBD2 (6 bases). This CDR3 has 14 amino acids. The V end lost 6 bases, the J end lost 6 bases, and 18 bases lay between the germline ends. Germline assignment: CDR1 LNHDA and CDR2 SQIVND (reference sequence). CDR3 bases: TGTGCCAGTAGGGACGGGGGAGGCCGGGGCGAGCAGTACTTC. It is translated as CASRDGGGRGEQYF. Full variable domain (missing parts from reference TRBV19 and TRBJ2-7): DGGITQSPKYLFRKEGQNVTLSCEQNLNHDAMYWYRQDPGQGLRLIYYSQIVNDFQKGDIAEGYSVSREKKESFPLTVTSAQKNPTAFYLCASRDGGGRGEQYFGPGTRLTVT.

This rearrangement joins TRBV18 to TRBJ1-6, with D unresolved. CDR3 length: 15 amino acids. Trimming removed 1 base at V and 7 bases at J, with 11 bases between. Looked up from germline, CDR1 is KGHSH and CDR2 is LQKENI. This CDR3 is CASSPLAQENSPLHF. The CDR3 coding sequence is TGTGCCAGCTCACCACTCGCCCAGGAAAATTCACCCCTCCACTTT.

This clone was seen once. This chain uses TRBV6-1 with TRBJ2-1; tentatively, D is TRBD1 (5 bases). This CDR3 comprises 10 residues. Trimming took off 8 bases at V and 9 bases at J, with 8 bases between the two ends. The V gene's germline CDR1 is MNHNS and CDR2 SASEGT. The CDR3 DNA sequence: TGTGCCAGCGCAAGGGGTGAGCAGTTCTTC. Its translation is CASARGEQFF.

The chain is built from TRBV6-5 and TRBJ1-2; D might be TRBD1 (6 bases). Germline V lookup: CDR1 MNHEY, CDR2 SVGAGI. V lost 2 bases to trimming and J lost 3 bases, with 10 bases between them. The CDR3 totals 14 residues. The CDR3, as DNA: TGTGCCAGCAGTTACGCAGGGGTTGACTATGGCTACACCTTC. It translates to CASSYAGVDYGYTF.